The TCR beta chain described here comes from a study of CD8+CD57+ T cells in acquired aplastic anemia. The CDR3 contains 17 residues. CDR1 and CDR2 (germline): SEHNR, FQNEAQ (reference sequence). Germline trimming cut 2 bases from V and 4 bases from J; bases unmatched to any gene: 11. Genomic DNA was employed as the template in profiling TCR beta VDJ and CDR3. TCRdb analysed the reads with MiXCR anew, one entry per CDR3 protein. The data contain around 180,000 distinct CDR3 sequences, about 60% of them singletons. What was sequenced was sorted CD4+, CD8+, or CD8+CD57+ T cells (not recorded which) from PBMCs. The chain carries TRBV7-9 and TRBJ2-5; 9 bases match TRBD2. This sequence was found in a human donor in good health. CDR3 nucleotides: TGTGCCAGCAGCTTAAGACTAGCGGCAGCGGTAGGAGAGACCCAGTACTTC. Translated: CASSLRLAAAVGETQYF.